This T cell receptor (beta chain) was captured in a study of graft-versus-host responses after intestinal transplantation. Points from the study as a whole: Ileal or blood samples showed some GvH clones first, and such clones were also found in recipient marrow.

A note on this clone: What it recognizes is unknown.

Produced via immunoSEQ multiplex PCR; TCRdb's table is partial and in-frame only. The sample consists of about 110,000 clones, approximately 90% of them appearing once. V was clipped by 4 bases and J by 6 bases; unmatched bases: 9. The CDR3 contains 14 residues. The germline gives CDR1 SGHDT, CDR2 YYEEEE. The specimen was unstimulated CD4+ T cells sorted from spleen or lymph node cells, collected before transplant. The chain joins TRBV5-6 to TRBJ2-7, with 8 bases identical to TRBD2. This sequence originates from a human donor who was the organ donor for an intestinal transplant. CDR3 sequence: CASSVQGTSSEQYF. The CDR3 DNA reads as TGTGCCAGCAGCGTGCAAGGGACTAGTTCCGAGCAGTACTTC.